This TCR beta chain was sequenced during a study of blood T cell repertoires in COVID-19. Study-level background: Some COVID-19 samples were acute and others convalescent; all came from the United States, Italy and Spain.

Only a few counts were recorded for this clone. Germline lookup yields CDR1 MNHEY and CDR2 SMNVEV (reference sequence). The CDR3 loop spans 17 amino acids. V lost 5 bases and J 3 bases, leaving 17 bases between the germline ends. Assay used: immunoSEQ multiplex PCR; TCRdb lists only in-frame clones, some missing. The table includes some 130,000 clones, 85% to 90% detected once. The sample comprised peripheral blood. J is TRBJ1-6 and V is TRBV27; perhaps TRBD1 as D (6 bases). This TCR was sampled from a man over 45 with active COVID-19. The CDR3 DNA follows: TGTGCCAGCAGTCAGCCTCCCAGGGGTTTCTATAATTCACCCCTCCACTTT. Amino acid sequence: CASSQPPRGFYNSPLHF.